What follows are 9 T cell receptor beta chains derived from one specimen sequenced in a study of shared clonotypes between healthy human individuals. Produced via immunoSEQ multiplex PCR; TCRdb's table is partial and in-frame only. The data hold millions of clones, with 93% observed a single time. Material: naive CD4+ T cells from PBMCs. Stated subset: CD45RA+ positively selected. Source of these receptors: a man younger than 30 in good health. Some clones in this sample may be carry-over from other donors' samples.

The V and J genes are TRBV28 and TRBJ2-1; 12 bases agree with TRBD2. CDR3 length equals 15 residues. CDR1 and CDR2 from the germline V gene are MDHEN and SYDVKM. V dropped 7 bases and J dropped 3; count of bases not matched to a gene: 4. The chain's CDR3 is CASTQTSGGYNEQFF. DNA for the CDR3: TGTGCCAGCACCCAGACTAGCGGGGGCTACAATGAGCAGTTCTTC.

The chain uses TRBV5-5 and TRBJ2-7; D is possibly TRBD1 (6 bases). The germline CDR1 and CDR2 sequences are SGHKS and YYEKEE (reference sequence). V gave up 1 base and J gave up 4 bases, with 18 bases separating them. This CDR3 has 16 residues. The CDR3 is CASSLSGAARGYEQYF. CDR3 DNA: TGTGCCAGCAGCTTGTCAGGGGCCGCCCGGGGATACGAGCAGTACTTC.

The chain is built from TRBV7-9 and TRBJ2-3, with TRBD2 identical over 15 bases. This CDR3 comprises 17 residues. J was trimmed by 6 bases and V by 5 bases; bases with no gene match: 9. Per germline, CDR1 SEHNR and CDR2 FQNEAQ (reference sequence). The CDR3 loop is CASSPGRGLAGGDTQYF. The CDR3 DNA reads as TGTGCCAGCAGCCCAGGGAGAGGACTAGCGGGAGGGGATACGCAGTATTTT.

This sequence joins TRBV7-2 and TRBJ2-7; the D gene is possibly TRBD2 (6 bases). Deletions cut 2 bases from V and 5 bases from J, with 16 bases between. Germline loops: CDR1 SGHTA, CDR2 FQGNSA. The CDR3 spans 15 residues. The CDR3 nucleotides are TGTGCCAGCAGCTTATTGCCGGGACTGATGCACGAGCAGTACTTC. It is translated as CASSLLPGLMHEQYF.

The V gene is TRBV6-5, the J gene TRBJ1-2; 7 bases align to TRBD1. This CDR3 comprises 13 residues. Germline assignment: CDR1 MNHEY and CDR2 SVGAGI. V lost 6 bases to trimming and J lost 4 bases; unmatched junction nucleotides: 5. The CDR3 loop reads CASSDRDTYGYTF. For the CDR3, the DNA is TGTGCCAGCAGCGACAGGGACACCTATGGCTACACCTTC.

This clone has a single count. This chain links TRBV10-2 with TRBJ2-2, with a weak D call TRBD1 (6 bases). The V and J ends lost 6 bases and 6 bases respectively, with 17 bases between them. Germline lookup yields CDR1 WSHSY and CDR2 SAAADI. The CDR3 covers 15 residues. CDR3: CASRRDPWGPGELFF. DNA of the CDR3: TGCGCCAGCAGAAGGGACCCCTGGGGGCCCGGGGAGCTGTTTTTT.

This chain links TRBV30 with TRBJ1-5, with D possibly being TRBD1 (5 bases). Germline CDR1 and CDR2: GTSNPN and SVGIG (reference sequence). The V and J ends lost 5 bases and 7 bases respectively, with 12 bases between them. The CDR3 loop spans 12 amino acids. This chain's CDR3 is CAWGGGEQPQHF. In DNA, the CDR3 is TGTGCCTGGGGGGGAGGGGAACAGCCCCAGCATTTT.

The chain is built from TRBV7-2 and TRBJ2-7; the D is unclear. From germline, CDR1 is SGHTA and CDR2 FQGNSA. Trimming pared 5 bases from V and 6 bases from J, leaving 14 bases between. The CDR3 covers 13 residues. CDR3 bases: TGTGCCAGCAGCCGATCTGCATGGGGCGAGCAGTACTTC. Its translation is CASSRSAWGEQYF.

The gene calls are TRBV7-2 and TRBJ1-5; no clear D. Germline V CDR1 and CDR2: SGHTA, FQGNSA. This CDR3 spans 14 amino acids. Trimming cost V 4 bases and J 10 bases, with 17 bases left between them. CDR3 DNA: TGTGCCAGCAGCTCTAGGCGGGGAGGGTTACCCCAGCATTTT. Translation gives CASSSRRGGLPQHF.